This paragraph reports one TCR beta chain. Authors' processing steps: Reference gene primer amplification in the assay estimated nucleated cell counts. TCRdb keeps only in-frame clones here, not all; method: immunoSEQ multiplex PCR. V, J and clone size are taken as reported in that table, and D and trimming were inferred from the DNA itself. The sample contains about 260,000 clones, 75% to 90% of which appear only once. These data originate in a study of blood T cell repertoires in COVID-19. Study-wide context: Italy, Spain and the United States were the sources of the convalescent and acute COVID-19 samples.

V dropped 8 bases and J dropped 5; count of bases not matched to a gene: 3. Germline-derived CDR1 and CDR2 are GTSNPN and SVGIG (reference sequence). The CDR3 runs to 10 residues. The sequenced sample was peripheral blood. The source is a woman aged 40 to 50 who had recovered from COVID-19. The chain has TRBV30 and TRBJ2-7, with TRBD2 matching over 7 bases. CDR3 sequence (DNA): TGTGCCCTGGGGGGGGACGAGCAGTACTTC. It is translated as CALGGDEQYF.